The 17 T cell receptor beta chains presented below share a single source sample, sequenced in a study of blood T cell repertoires in COVID-19. Using immunoSEQ multiplex PCR, the repertoire was profiled, and TCRdb retains in-frame clones only, with some absent. The sample includes 260,000 or so clones, about 91% seen only once; the top ten take about 1.2%. The sample taken for sequencing was PBMCs or T cells enriched from blood (not recorded which). Source of these receptors: a woman between 40 and 50 years old with acute COVID-19.

This clone came up a few times. The rearrangement joins TRBV20-1 to TRBJ2-3; 9 bases line up with TRBD2. CDR1 DFQATT and CDR2 SNEGSKA come from the germline V gene (reference sequence). After removal of 2 bases from V and 10 bases from J, the junction contained 1 base not matched to a gene. This CDR3 has 11 amino acids. The CDR3 nucleotides are TGCAGTGCTAGATTAGCGGGAGCGCAGTATTTT. It codes for CSARLAGAQYF.

The CDR3: CASSPGGGRETQYF. The CDR3 DNA reads TGTGCCAGCAGCCCGGGGGGGGGACGGGAGACCCAGTACTTC. The V call is TRBV7-2, the J call TRBJ2-5; 8 nucleotides agree with TRBD2. With V trimmed by 5 bases and J by 5 bases, 7 bases remained unmatched. Per germline, CDR1 SGHTA and CDR2 FQGNSA. The CDR3 loop spans 14 amino acids.

In this sample, this clone turned up once. This rearrangement joins TRBV21-1 to TRBJ1-2; the listed D gene, TRBD1, was not tested against the DNA. TRBV21-1 is a known pseudogene. The CDR3 has 19 amino acids. CDR3 in DNA: TGTGCCAGCAGCAAACTTAGGGTGACAGGGGGCATTGTAGTCGATGGCTACACCTTC. This sequence encodes CASSKLRVTGGIVVDGYTF.

The chain joins TRBV11-3 to TRBJ1-1; D possibly corresponds to TRBD1 (5 bases). V lost 5 bases, J lost 4 bases, and 14 bases lay in between. The CDR3 has 14 amino acids. Germline assignment: CDR1 SGHNT and CDR2 YENEEA. The CDR3 nucleotides are TGTGCCAGCAGCACACGACAGAGGTCCACTGAAGCTTTCTTT. It specifies CASSTRQRSTEAFF.

The rearrangement joins TRBV3-1 (or the pseudogene TRBV3-2) to TRBJ1-5, with D tentatively TRBD1 (5 bases). This CDR3 region has 15 residues. V lost 8 bases to trimming and J lost 0 bases, with 14 bases between them. The germline V gene has CDR1 LGHDT and CDR2 YNNKEL (reference sequence). The CDR3 DNA reads as TGTGCCAGCTCCTCTGGGGGGGGTAGCAATCAGCCCCAGCATTTT. It codes for CASSSGGGSNQPQHF.

In this sample, this clone turned up once. This chain joins TRBV5-1 and TRBJ1-2; possibly TRBD1 for D (6 bases). Trimming removed 3 bases from V and 3 bases from J, with 15 bases in between. Germline-derived CDR1 and CDR2 are SGHRS and YFSETQ. This CDR3 spans 15 amino acids. This CDR3 is CASSWDGTLYYGYTF. The CDR3 DNA reads TGCGCCAGCAGCTGGGACGGGACACTTTACTATGGCTACACCTTC. The complete variable domain, with remaining parts taken from reference TRBV5-1 and TRBJ1-2, reads KAGVTQTPRYLIKTRGQQVTLSCSPISGHRSVSWYQQTPGQGLQFLFEYFSETQRNKGNFPGRFSGRQFSNSRSEMNVSTLELGDSALYLCASSWDGTLYYGYTFGSGTRLTVV.

This chain joins TRBV5-1 and TRBJ2-2, with TRBD1 matching 12 bases. This CDR3 is 15 amino acids long. V lost 4 bases, J lost 3 bases, and 1 base stayed unmatched. Per germline, CDR1 SGHRS and CDR2 YFSETQ. The CDR3 nucleotides read TGCGCCAGCAGCGGGACAGGGGGCTACACCGGGGAGCTGTTTTTT. As protein: CASSGTGGYTGELFF. Looking up the rest from reference TRBV5-1 and TRBJ2-2 gives the full variable domain: KAGVTQTPRYLIKTRGQQVTLSCSPISGHRSVSWYQQTPGQGLQFLFEYFSETQRNKGNFPGRFSGRQFSNSRSEMNVSTLELGDSALYLCASSGTGGYTGELFFGEGSRLTVL.

The chain combines TRBV4-3 with TRBJ1-3; maybe TRBD1 (5 bases). Deletions cut 2 bases from V and 0 bases from J, with 11 bases between. Germline V gene lookup returns CDR1 LGHNA and CDR2 YSLEER. The CDR3 sequence is 16 residues long. The chain's CDR3 is CASSQSKTDSGNTIYF. The CDR3 bases are TGCGCCAGCAGCCAAAGCAAGACAGACTCTGGAAACACCATATATTTT.

The gene calls are TRBV7-6 and TRBJ2-7; TRBD1 aligns across 8 bases. CDR3 length: 14 residues. Germline CDR1 is SGHVS and CDR2 is FNYEAQ. V lost 4 bases, J lost 3 bases, and 5 bases stayed unmatched. The CDR3 nucleotides are TGTGCCAGCAGCTCCTCCGGGACAGGCTACGAGCAGTACTTC. Amino acids: CASSSSGTGYEQYF.

The chain's CDR3 is CASKRLGGADQPQHF. The CDR3 DNA is TGTGCCAGCAAACGCCTAGGGGGGGCGGATCAGCCCCAGCATTTT. The gene calls are TRBV2 and TRBJ1-5; TRBD1 might be the D (6 bases). There are 15 residues in the CDR3. With 7 bases removed from V and 5 bases from J, the gap between germline ends came to 18 bases. Germline V gene sequence: CDR1 SNHLY, CDR2 FYNNEI.

The CDR3 sequence: CASSPTFLAYEQYF. For the CDR3, the DNA is TGTGCCAGTAGTCCTACTTTTTTGGCCTACGAGCAGTACTTC. V and J are TRBV19 and TRBJ2-7; the D is unclear. There are 14 residues in the CDR3. With 5 bases removed from V and 2 bases from J, the gap between germline ends came to 13 bases. Germline CDR1 LNHDA, CDR2 SQIVND (reference sequence).

The CDR3 DNA reads as TGTGCCAGTAGTATAGGCCTAGCCGACGTTGAGCAGTTCTTC. Translation gives CASSIGLADVEQFF. V usage is TRBV19 and J usage is TRBJ2-1, with D tentatively TRBD2 (5 bases). CDR1 and CDR2 (germline): LNHDA, SQIVND (reference sequence). V dropped 1 base and J dropped 9 bases, with 13 bases sitting between them. This CDR3 region has 14 residues.

The gene calls are TRBV19 and TRBJ1-1; no definite D call. There are 15 residues in the CDR3. Trimming pared 6 bases from V and 0 bases from J, leaving 14 bases between. Germline CDR1 and CDR2: LNHDA and SQIVND (reference sequence). The DNA for the CDR3 is TGTGCCAGTAGCTCTTCTGGGCAGCTGAACACTGAAGCTTTCTTT. Translating it yields CASSSSGQLNTEAFF.

The chain combines TRBV2 with TRBJ1-6, with 7 positions matching TRBD1. Germline assignment: CDR1 SNHLY and CDR2 FYNNEI. The junction had 17 bases not matched to a gene; V was cut back by 3 bases and J by 0 bases. The CDR3 has 21 amino acids. For the CDR3, the DNA is TGTGCCAGCAGTGACACCGGGACAGCTTATCCTAGGAGCTCCTATAATTCACCCCTCCACTTT. Translated: CASSDTGTAYPRSSYNSPLHF.

The rearrangement joins TRBV19 to TRBJ1-2; 10 nucleotides match TRBD1. V lost 9 bases to trimming and J lost 5 bases; unmatched junction nucleotides: 9. This CDR3 is 14 amino acids long. Germline CDR1 LNHDA, CDR2 SQIVND (reference sequence). The CDR3 here is CASKRDRGSYGYTF. As DNA, the CDR3 is TGTGCCAGCAAACGGGACAGGGGTAGTTATGGCTACACCTTC.

The chain has TRBV4-1 and TRBJ1-6; no reliable D call. CDR1 is MGHRA and CDR2 is YSYEKL in the germline V gene. This CDR3 region has 15 residues. The V end lost 0 bases, the J end lost 14 bases, and 17 bases lay between the germline ends. CDR3 amino acids: CASSQDRLEEKTLHF. Written as DNA, the CDR3 is TGCGCCAGCAGCCAAGATCGCCTGGAGGAGAAGACCCTCCACTTT.

The chain recombines TRBV19 with TRBJ1-1; 9 bases line up with TRBD1. CDR1 and CDR2 from the germline V gene are LNHDA and SQIVND (reference sequence). CDR3 length equals 16 residues. Losses at the gene ends were 4 bases for V and 6 bases for J; bases not matched to a gene: 12. This chain's CDR3 is CASSTRLGQGGAEAFF. The CDR3 DNA is TGTGCCAGTAGTACGCGACTGGGACAGGGAGGCGCTGAAGCTTTCTTT.